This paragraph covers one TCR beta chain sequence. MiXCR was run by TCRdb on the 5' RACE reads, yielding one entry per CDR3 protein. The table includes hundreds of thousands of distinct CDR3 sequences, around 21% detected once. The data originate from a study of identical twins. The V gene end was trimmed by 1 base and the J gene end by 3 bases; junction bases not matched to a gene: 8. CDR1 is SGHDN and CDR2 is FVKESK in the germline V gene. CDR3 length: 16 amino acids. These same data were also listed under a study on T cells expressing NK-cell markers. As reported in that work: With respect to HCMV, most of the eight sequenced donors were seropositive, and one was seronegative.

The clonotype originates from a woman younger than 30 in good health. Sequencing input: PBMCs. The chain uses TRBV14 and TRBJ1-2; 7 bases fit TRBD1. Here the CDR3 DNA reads TGTGCCAGCAGCCAAGCAGGGGCAGGGGGGTACTATGGCTACACCTTC. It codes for CASSQAGAGGYYGYTF.